The rows below give T cell receptor beta chains drawn from one sample of a study of metastatic and nonmetastatic thyroid tumors. TCRdb re-clonotyped the PCR reads via MiXCR. The data contain 80,000 to 85,000 clones, under 15% of them singletons. The sample comprised tumor tissue. The receptor set was obtained from a female donor with papillary thyroid cancer or a benign thyroid nodule (not recorded which). Some clones in this sample may be carry-over from other donors' samples. Both conserved end residues are part of each CDR3. D genes are given only for firm matches. The size field is filled for only some rows; it gives once, few, many or a size class.

D,V,J,size,CDR3,DNA
.,TRBV5-1,TRBJ2-7,many,CASSSDSSQSSYEQYF,TGCGCCAGCAGCTCGGACTCGTCCCAGAGCTCCTACGAGCAGTACTTC
.,TRBV30,TRBJ2-7,many,CAWSVRGVEQYF,TGTGCCTGGAGTGTACGAGGGGTCGAGCAGTACTTC
.,TRBV30,TRBJ2-7,few,CAWSSGSSYEQYF,TGTGCCTGGAGTTCAGGGAGCTCCTACGAGCAGTACTTC
TRBD2,TRBV5-1,TRBJ2-1,many,CASSLPNIASGSGHNEQFF,TGCGCCAGCAGCTTGCCCAACATAGCTAGCGGGAGCGGACACAATGAGCAGTTCTTC
TRBD1,TRBV4-1,TRBJ1-2,many,CASSKRQGISDGYTF,TGCGCCAGCAGCAAACGACAGGGGATTTCCGATGGCTACACCTTC
.,TRBV28,TRBJ2-2,.,CASSLKRVEGWLFF,TGTGCCAGCAGCCTAAAAAGGGTCGAGGGTTGGCTGTTTTTT
.,TRBV20-1,TRBJ2-5,.,CSARSGIQETQYF,TGCAGTGCTAGATCCGGGATCCAAGAGACCCAGTACTTC
.,TRBV7-6,TRBJ1-1,.,CASSAGLNTEAFF,TGTGCCAGTAGTGCCGGATTGAACACTGAAGCTTTCTTT
TRBD2,TRBV30,TRBJ2-3,few,CAWTGTGGPVVPDTQYF,TGTGCCTGGACGGGGACGGGAGGGCCTGTTGTCCCAGATACGCAGTATTTT
.,TRBV2,TRBJ2-1,.,CASSGPLEIGSSYNEQFF,TGTGCCAGCAGTGGCCCCCTAGAAATCGGAAGCTCCTACAATGAGCAGTTCTTC
.,TRBV9,TRBJ2-5,many,CASSAGGRGETQYF,TGTGCCAGCAGCGCCGGGGGGCGCGGGGAGACCCAGTACTTC
.,TRBV2,TRBJ1-6,many,CASGAGAYYNSPLHF,TGTGCCAGTGGGGCAGGGGCTTACTATAATTCACCCCTCCACTTT
.,TRBV29-1,TRBJ2-1,many,CSVVRTNNEQFF,TGCAGCGTTGTTAGGACTAACAATGAGCAGTTCTTC
.,TRBV5-1,TRBJ2-5,many,CASSLVGSQETQYF,TGCGCCAGCAGCTTGGTGGGTTCCCAAGAGACCCAGTACTTC
TRBD1,TRBV28,TRBJ1-2,many,CASRSTGGGYGYTF,TGTGCCAGCAGGTCGACAGGGGGGGGCTATGGCTACACCTTC
.,TRBV20-1,TRBJ2-1,many,CSAPTLEEGQFF,TGCAGTGCTCCCACCCTAGAGGAGGGGCAGTTCTTC
TRBD1,TRBV20-1,TRBJ1-4,many,CSADADGTGDEKLFF,TGCAGTGCTGACGCAGATGGGACAGGGGATGAAAAACTGTTTTTT
.,TRBV6-1,TRBJ2-7,many,CASIESALDSYEQYF,TGTGCCAGCATCGAATCGGCCCTAGACTCCTACGAGCAGTACTTC
.,TRBV10-1,TRBJ2-7,many,CASSESAVPQDEQYF,TGCGCCAGCAGTGAATCGGCGGTCCCCCAGGACGAGCAGTACTTC
TRBD2,TRBV9,TRBJ2-2,many,CASSPLSGRAPGELFF,TGTGCCAGCAGCCCTCTTAGCGGGAGGGCCCCCGGGGAGCTGTTTTTT
.,TRBV6-1,TRBJ2-1,many,CASNHRVGPNEQFF,TGTGCCAGCAACCACCGGGTGGGTCCCAATGAGCAGTTCTTC
.,TRBV5-1,TRBJ1-4,few,CASSLYRFAALSF,TGCGCCAGCAGCTTATACAGGTTCGCGGCACTGTCTTTT
.,TRBV5-1,TRBJ2-3,many,CASSYSVDTQYF,TGCGCCAGCAGCTATTCAGTAGATACGCAGTATTTT
.,TRBV29-1,TRBJ1-1,many,CSAQGSFGTEAFF,TGCAGCGCCCAGGGGAGTTTTGGCACTGAAGCTTTCTTT
TRBD1,TRBV6-1,TRBJ2-7,medium-sized,CASSNRQGRTYEQYF,TGTGCCAGCAGTAACCGACAGGGGAGAACTTACGAGCAGTACTTC
.,TRBV5-1,TRBJ1-1,many,CASSLNVGTEAFF,TGCGCCAGCAGCCTGAACGTGGGCACTGAAGCTTTCTTT
.,TRBV28,TRBJ1-1,.,CASSFLGVTEAFF,TGTGCCAGCAGTTTTCTGGGGGTTACTGAAGCTTTCTTT
.,TRBV20-1,TRBJ1-1,many,CSARLQGNTEAFF,TGCAGTGCTAGGTTACAGGGGAACACTGAAGCTTTCTTT
.,TRBV5-5,TRBJ1-1,many,CASSLEWGSTEAFF,TGTGCCAGCAGCTTGGAGTGGGGTAGCACTGAAGCTTTCTTT
TRBD1,TRBV27,TRBJ1-1,many,CASSFAGQVKMNTEAFF,TGTGCCAGCAGTTTTGCGGGACAGGTAAAAATGAACACTGAAGCTTTCTTT
TRBD2,TRBV5-4,TRBJ2-1,many,CASSLGGLAGGHNEQFF,TGTGCCAGCAGCTTGGGCGGACTAGCGGGAGGGCACAATGAGCAGTTCTTC
.,TRBV12-3/TRBV12-4,TRBJ2-1,many,CASSLTGRGDEQFF,TGTGCCAGCAGTTTGACGGGAAGGGGCGATGAGCAGTTCTTC
.,TRBV11-2,TRBJ2-1,many,CASSTRELSYNEQFF,TGTGCCAGCAGCACCAGGGAGCTGAGTTACAATGAGCAGTTCTTC
.,TRBV10-1,TRBJ2-1,many,CASSESGSSYNEQFF,TGCGCCAGCAGTGAGTCGGGGTCTTCCTACAATGAGCAGTTCTTC
TRBD1,TRBV5-1,TRBJ2-7,many,CASETGTGVNEQYF,TGCGCCAGTGAAACCGGGACAGGGGTAAACGAGCAGTACTTC
TRBD2,TRBV12-5,TRBJ2-1,many,CASGLVRWRIAGVNEQFF,TGTGCTAGTGGTTTGGTACGTTGGAGAATAGCGGGAGTTAATGAGCAGTTCTTC
.,TRBV18,TRBJ2-7,.,CASSRASAGYEQYF,TGTGCCAGTTCACGGGCTTCGGCAGGCTACGAGCAGTACTTC
.,TRBV5-1,TRBJ1-4,many,CASSLAVNEKLFF,TGCGCCAGCAGCTTGGCGGTTAATGAAAAACTGTTTTTT
.,TRBV5-1,TRBJ1-5,many,CASSFTGTQPQHF,TGCGCCAGCAGCTTTACAGGGACTCAGCCCCAGCATTTT
.,TRBV2,TRBJ2-7,many,CARWGGGDDEQYF,TGTGCCAGGTGGGGAGGGGGCGACGACGAGCAGTACTTC
TRBD2,TRBV15,TRBJ2-3,many,CATSRLGLAGDTQYF,TGTGCCACCAGCAGACTTGGACTAGCGGGAGATACGCAGTATTTT
.,TRBV6-9,TRBJ2-1,few,CASSLMFF,TGTGCCAGCAGTTTAATGTTCTTC
.,TRBV2,TRBJ1-5,many,CASHPESSNQPQHF,TGTGCCAGCCATCCCGAAAGTAGCAATCAGCCCCAGCATTTT
TRBD1,TRBV18,TRBJ2-1,many,CASSQVQGENEQFF,TGTGCCAGCTCCCAAGTGCAGGGGGAGAATGAGCAGTTCTTC
TRBD2,TRBV28,TRBJ2-2,many,CASSSAGQGGAGELFF,TGTGCCAGCAGTTCAGCGGGGCAGGGCGGCGCCGGGGAGCTGTTTTTT
TRBD1,TRBV11-1,TRBJ1-1,many,CASSHLATGHNTEAFF,TGTGCCAGCAGCCATCTTGCGACAGGGCACAACACTGAAGCTTTCTTT
.,TRBV6-2/TRBV6-3,TRBJ2-7,medium-sized,CASMQGTYEQYF,TGTGCCAGCATGCAGGGAACCTACGAGCAGTACTTC
TRBD2,TRBV5-1,TRBJ2-5,many,CASTPGTKGETQYF,TGCGCCAGCACCCCCGGGACTAAGGGAGAGACCCAGTACTTC
.,TRBV11-1,TRBJ2-7,few,CASSFTLWDSNISYEQYF,TGTGCCAGCAGCTTTACACTCTGGGACTCGAATATCTCCTACGAGCAGTACTTC
TRBD2,TRBV7-9,TRBJ2-3,many,CASSLGLNTQYF,TGTGCCAGCAGCTTGGGACTAAATACGCAGTATTTT
.,TRBV7-9,TRBJ1-2,many,CASSRRSFYGYTF,TGTGCCAGCAGCCGCCGGTCTTTCTATGGCTACACCTTC
.,TRBV12-3/TRBV12-4,TRBJ2-7,many,CASSSPRTYEQYF,TGTGCCAGCAGCTCCCCTAGAACCTACGAGCAGTACTTC
.,TRBV12-3/TRBV12-4,TRBJ1-2,many,CASSSATGRTIYGYTF,TGTGCCAGCAGTTCCGCGACAGGACGCACCATCTATGGCTACACCTTC
.,TRBV19,TRBJ2-5,many,CASTRGETQYF,TGTGCCAGTACCCGGGGCGAGACCCAGTACTTC